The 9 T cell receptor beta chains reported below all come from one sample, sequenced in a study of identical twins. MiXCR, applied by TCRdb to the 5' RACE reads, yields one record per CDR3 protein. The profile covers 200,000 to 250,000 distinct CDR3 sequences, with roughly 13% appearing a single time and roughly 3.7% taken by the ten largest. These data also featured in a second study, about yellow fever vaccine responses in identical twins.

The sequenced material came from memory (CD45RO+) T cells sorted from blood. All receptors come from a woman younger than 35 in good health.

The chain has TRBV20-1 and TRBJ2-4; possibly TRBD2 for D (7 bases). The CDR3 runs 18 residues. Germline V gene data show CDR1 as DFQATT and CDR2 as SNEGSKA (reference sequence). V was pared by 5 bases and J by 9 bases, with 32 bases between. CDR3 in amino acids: CSAPRRAGLGGRGSIQYF. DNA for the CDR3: TGCAGTGCTCCGAGGCGTGCTGGACTAGGGGGGAGGGGGAGCATTCAGTACTTC.

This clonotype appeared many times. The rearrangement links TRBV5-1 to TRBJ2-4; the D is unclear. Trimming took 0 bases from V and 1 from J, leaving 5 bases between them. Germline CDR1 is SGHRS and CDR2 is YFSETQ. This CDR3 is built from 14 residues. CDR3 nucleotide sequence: TGCGCCAGCAGCTTGGATGGGGCCAAAAACATTCAGTACTTC. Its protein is CASSLDGAKNIQYF.

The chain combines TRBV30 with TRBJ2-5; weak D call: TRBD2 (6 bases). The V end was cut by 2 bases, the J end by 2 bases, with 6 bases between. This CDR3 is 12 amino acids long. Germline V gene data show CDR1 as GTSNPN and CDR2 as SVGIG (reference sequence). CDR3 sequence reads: CAWSRGQETQYF. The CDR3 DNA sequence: TGTGCCTGGAGTCGGGGGCAAGAGACCCAGTACTTC.

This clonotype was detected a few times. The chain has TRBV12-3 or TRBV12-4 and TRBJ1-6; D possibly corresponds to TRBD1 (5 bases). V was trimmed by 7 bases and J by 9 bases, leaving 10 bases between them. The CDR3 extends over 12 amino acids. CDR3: CASKGEASPLHF. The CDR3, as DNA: TGTGCCAGCAAAGGGGAGGCTTCACCCCTCCACTTT.

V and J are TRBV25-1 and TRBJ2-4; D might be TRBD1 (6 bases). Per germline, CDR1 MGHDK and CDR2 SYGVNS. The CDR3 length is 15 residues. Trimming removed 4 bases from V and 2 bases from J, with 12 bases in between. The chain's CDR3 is CASSAEGETKNIQYF. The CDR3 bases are TGTGCCAGCAGTGCAGAGGGGGAGACCAAAAACATTCAGTACTTC.

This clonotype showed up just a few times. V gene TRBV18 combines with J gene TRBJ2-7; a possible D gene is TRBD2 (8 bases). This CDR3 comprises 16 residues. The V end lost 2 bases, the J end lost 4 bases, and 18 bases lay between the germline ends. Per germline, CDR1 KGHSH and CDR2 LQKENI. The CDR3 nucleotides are TGTGCCAGCTCACCATTGGGTAGCGGGACAGCGTACGAGCAGTACTTC. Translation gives CASSPLGSGTAYEQYF.

In DNA, the CDR3 is TGTGCCAGCAGCTTTATATCCAACTATGGCTACACCTTC. Residues: CASSFISNYGYTF. J is TRBJ1-2 and V is TRBV5-8; D gene uncertain. V gave up 2 bases and J gave up 2 bases, with 7 bases separating them. The length of the CDR3 is 13 residues. Germline assignment: CDR1 SGHTS and CDR2 YDEGEE. Looking up the rest from reference TRBV5-8 and TRBJ1-2 gives the full variable domain: EAGVTQSPTHLIKTRGQQATLRCSPISGHTSVYWYQQALGLGLQFLLWYDEGEERNRGNFPPRFSGRQFPNYSSELNVNALELEDSALYLCASSFISNYGYTFGSGTRLTVV.

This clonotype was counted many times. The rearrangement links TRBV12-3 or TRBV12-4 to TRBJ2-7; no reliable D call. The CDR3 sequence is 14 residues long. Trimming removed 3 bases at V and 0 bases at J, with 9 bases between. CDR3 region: CASSFVGNSYEQYF. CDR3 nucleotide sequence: TGTGCCAGCAGTTTTGTTGGCAACTCCTACGAGCAGTACTTC.

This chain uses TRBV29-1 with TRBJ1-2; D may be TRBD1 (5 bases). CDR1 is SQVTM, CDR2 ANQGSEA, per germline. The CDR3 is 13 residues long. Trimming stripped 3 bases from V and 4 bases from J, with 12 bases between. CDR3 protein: CSVDVQGAYGYTF. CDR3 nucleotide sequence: TGCAGCGTTGATGTGCAGGGTGCCTATGGCTACACCTTC.